The sample holds one count of the clone carrying this TCR beta chain. Its antigen is unidentified. A modified ARM-PCR protocol with three rounds of nested PCR amplified TCRbeta. TCRdb re-called the multiplex PCR reads through MiXCR, storing one row per CDR3 protein. The sample yields some 99,000 distinct CDR3 sequences, about 61% seen once. This specimen belongs to a study of tumor and adjacent non-tumor tissue in lung cancer. Study results and caveats: TCR diversity was significantly greater in tumor than normal lung tissue.

The ends were cut back, 11 bases at V and 5 bases at J, with 15 bases in the middle. Germline values: CDR1 MNHEY, CDR2 SVGEGT. The CDR3 has 13 residues. No cell sorting was done before RNA was extracted from the tissue. Distant lung tissue was collected more than 3 cm away from the tumor edge. The source material was distant non-tumor lung tissue. This receptor was identified in a man between 60 and 75 years old with non-small cell lung cancer. The rearrangement joins TRBV6-2 or TRBV6-3 to TRBJ2-2; D is ambiguous. The CDR3 sequence: CADNLRGTGELFF. As DNA, the CDR3 is TGTGCCGACAATCTGAGAGGAACCGGGGAGCTGTTTTTT.